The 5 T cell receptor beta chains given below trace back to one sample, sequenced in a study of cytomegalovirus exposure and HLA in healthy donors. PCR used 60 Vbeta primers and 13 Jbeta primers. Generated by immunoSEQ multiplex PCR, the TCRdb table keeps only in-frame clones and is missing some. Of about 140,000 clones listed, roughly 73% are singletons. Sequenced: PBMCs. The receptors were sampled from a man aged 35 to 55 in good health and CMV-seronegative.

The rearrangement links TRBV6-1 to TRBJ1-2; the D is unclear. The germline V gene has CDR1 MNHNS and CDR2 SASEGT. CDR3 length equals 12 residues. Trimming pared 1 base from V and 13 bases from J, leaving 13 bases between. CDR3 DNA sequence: TGTGCCAGCAGTGAAGGAGGCTGTGTCCGCACCTTC. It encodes CASSEGGCVRTF.

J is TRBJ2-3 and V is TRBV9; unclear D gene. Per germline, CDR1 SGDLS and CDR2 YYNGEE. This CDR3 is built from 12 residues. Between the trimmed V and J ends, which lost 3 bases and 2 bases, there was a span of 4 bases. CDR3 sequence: CASSANTDTQYF. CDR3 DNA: TGTGCCAGCAGCGCCAACACAGATACGCAGTATTTT.

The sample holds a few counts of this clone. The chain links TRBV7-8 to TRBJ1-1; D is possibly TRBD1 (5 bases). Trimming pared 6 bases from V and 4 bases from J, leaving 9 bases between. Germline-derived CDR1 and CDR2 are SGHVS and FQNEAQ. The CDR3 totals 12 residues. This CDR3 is CASRGRGTEAFF. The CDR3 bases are TGTGCCAGCAGGGGGAGGGGCACTGAAGCTTTCTTT.

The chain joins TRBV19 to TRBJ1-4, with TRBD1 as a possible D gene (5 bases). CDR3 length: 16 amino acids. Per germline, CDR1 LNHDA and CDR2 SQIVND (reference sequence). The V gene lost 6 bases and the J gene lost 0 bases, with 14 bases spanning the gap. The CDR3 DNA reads TGTGCCAGTAGGCCCGCAGTCAGGGCAACTAATGAAAAACTGTTTTTT. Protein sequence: CASRPAVRATNEKLFF.

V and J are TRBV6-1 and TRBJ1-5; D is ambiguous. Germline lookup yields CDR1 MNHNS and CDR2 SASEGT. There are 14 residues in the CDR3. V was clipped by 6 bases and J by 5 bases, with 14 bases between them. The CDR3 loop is CASSPSWRDQPQHF. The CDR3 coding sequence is TGTGCCAGCAGCCCTAGCTGGAGGGATCAGCCCCAGCATTTT.